The 2 T cell receptor beta chains below all came from one sample that was sequenced in a study of blood T cells in healthy people across ages. A sample-barcoded 5' primer and a J-beta primer mix were used in a second PCR of roughly 6 to 11 cycles. TCRdb re-called the 5' RACE reads with MiXCR, one entry per CDR3 protein. Of 650,000 to 950,000 distinct CDR3 sequences in the sample, approximately 44% are singletons; the top ten hold about 19%. Material for sequencing was blood. These receptors came from a man in his fifties or sixties in good health.

This clonotype was observed at least ten times. The rearrangement links TRBV10-3 to TRBJ1-2, with 7 bases that match TRBD1. In germline, CDR1 is ENHRY, CDR2 SYGVKD. V lost 8 bases and J lost 8; bases outside the gene matches: 5. CDR3 size: 11 residues. The CDR3 here is CAIGRGGGYTF. CDR3 in DNA: TGTGCCATCGGGAGAGGGGGCGGCTACACCTTC.

The sample holds a few counts of this clonotype. The chain recombines TRBV6-5 with TRBJ2-1; tentative D call: TRBD2 (6 bases). The CDR3 spans 12 residues. V was shortened by 10 bases and J by 12 bases, with 19 bases between the two germline ends. The germline gives CDR1 MNHEY, CDR2 SVGAGI. CDR3 in amino acids: CATLAVGGVQFF. The CDR3 coding sequence is TGTGCCACCCTCGCCGTGGGGGGTGTGCAGTTCTTC.